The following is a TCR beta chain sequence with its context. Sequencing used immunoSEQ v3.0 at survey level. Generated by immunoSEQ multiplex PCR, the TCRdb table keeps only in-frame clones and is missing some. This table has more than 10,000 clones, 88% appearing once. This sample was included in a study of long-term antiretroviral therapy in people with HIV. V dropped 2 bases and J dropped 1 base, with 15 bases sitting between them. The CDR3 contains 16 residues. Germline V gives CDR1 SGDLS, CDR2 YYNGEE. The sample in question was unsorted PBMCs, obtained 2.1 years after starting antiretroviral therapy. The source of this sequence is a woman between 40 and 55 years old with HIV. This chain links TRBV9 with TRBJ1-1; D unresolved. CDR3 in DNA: TGTGCCAGCAGCGTTCCCCAGACCTCAGAGAACACTGAAGCTTTCTTT. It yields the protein CASSVPQTSENTEAFF.